This TCR beta chain was sequenced during a study of T cells after posttransplantation cyclophosphamide. Study results and caveats: TRB clonality was highly associated with recipient CMV seropositivity and reactivation.

With regard to this clone: Its antigen is not known.

Cells defined as naive were viable CD3+CD4+ or CD3+CD8+ and CCR7+CD45RA+CD45RO-CD95-CD27+CD28+. CDR3 length: 16 residues. Germline CDR1 and CDR2: SGDLS and YYNGEE. V gave up 3 bases and J gave up 2 bases; unmatched junction bases: 6. Method: immunoSEQ multiplex PCR; TCRdb's copy keeps in-frame clones and lacks some. The sample includes approximately 9,800 clones, 98% seen only once; the top ten take roughly 0.27%. The sample taken for sequencing was naive CD8+ T cells sorted from PBMCs. This receptor was obtained from a middle-aged man in good health, CMV-negative, and a related stem cell transplant donor. The J gene is TRBJ2-7, the V gene TRBV9, with TRBD2 matching 12 bases. DNA of the CDR3: TGTGCCAGCAGCGAGGGACTAGCGGGTTTAGCCTACGAGCAGTACTTC. This codes for CASSEGLAGLAYEQYF. The whole variable domain, filled in from reference TRBV9 and TRBJ2-7, reads DSGVTQTPKHLITATGQRVTLRCSPRSGDLSVYWYQQSLDQGLQFLIQYYNGEERAKGNILERFSAQQFPDLHSELNLSSLELGDSALYFCASSEGLAGLAYEQYFGPGTRLTVT.